One sample yielded the 19 T cell receptor beta chains listed below, sequenced in a study of T cell repertoires in cytomegalovirus infection. Via MiXCR, TCRdb re-called the reads, giving one row per CDR3 protein. The sample includes 360,000 or so distinct CDR3 sequences, around a third seen only once; the top ten take 13%. What these receptors recognize is not known. Here the sequenced sample was cultured PBMCs, taken from culture after CMV antigen stimulation. The source is a human donor in good health (CMV status not recorded). Some clones in this sample may be carry-over from other donors' samples.

The V and J genes are TRBV14 and TRBJ2-7, with D perhaps assigned TRBD1 or TRBD2 (5 bases each). This CDR3 has 12 amino acids. The V end was cut by 3 bases, the J end by 3 bases, with 6 bases between. Germline V gene lookup returns CDR1 SGHDN and CDR2 FVKESK. CDR3 loop: CASSQGRYEQYV. The CDR3 nucleotides read TGTGCCAGCAGCCAGGGACGCTACGAGCAGTACGTC.

The chain has TRBV4-3 and TRBJ2-1; 10 nucleotides agree with TRBD2. The trim removed 8 bases at V and 6 bases at J, leaving 10 bases unmatched. The CDR3 is made up of 15 amino acids. CDR1 is LGHNA and CDR2 is YSLEER in the germline V gene. CDR3 region: CASRSLAGGTNEQFF. The CDR3 DNA reads TGCGCCAGCCGCTCGTTAGCGGGAGGAACCAATGAGCAGTTCTTC.

This clonotype was seen only a few times. V gene TRBV20-1 combines with J gene TRBJ2-1, with TRBD2 matching over 10 bases. The CDR3 is 15 amino acids. CDR1 and CDR2 (germline): DFQATT, SNEGSKA (reference sequence). With V trimmed by 4 bases and J by 9 bases, 12 bases remained unmatched. The CDR3: CSAKSVTSGKGEQFF. The CDR3 nucleotides read TGCAGTGCTAAAAGTGTTACTAGCGGGAAGGGTGAGCAGTTCTTC.

The chain uses TRBV5-1 and TRBJ2-3; no firm D call. Trimming took off 0 bases at V and 6 bases at J, with 14 bases between the two ends. Germline V gene sequence: CDR1 SGHRS, CDR2 YFSETQ. The CDR3 contains 15 residues. CDR3 region: CASSLARGSEDTQYF. In nucleotides, the CDR3 is TGCGCCAGCAGCTTGGCAAGAGGATCGGAGGATACGCAGTATTTT.

This clonotype showed up just a few times. The chain carries TRBV7-2 and TRBJ1-1; D unclear. V lost 3 bases, J lost 1 base, and 12 bases lay in between. CDR1 is SGHTA and CDR2 is FQGNSA in the germline V gene. This CDR3 has 15 amino acids. CDR3 coding DNA: TGTGCCAGCAGCTTTAATTGGGCGGAGAACACTGAAGCTTTCTTT. This translates into CASSFNWAENTEAFF.

There are a few counts of this clonotype. The chain is built from TRBV7-2 and TRBJ2-1; TRBD2 agrees at 7 bases. Germline CDR1 reads SGHTA; CDR2 reads FQGNSA. This CDR3 comprises 12 residues. J gave up 4 bases and V 8 bases, and 2 bases lay outside the gene matches. The chain's CDR3 is CASWRGYNEQFF. The CDR3 DNA sequence: TGTGCCAGCTGGCGGGGGTACAATGAGCAGTTCTTC.

V gene TRBV27 combines with J gene TRBJ1-5; TRBD1 might be the D (5 bases). V lost 5 bases to trimming and J lost 2 bases, with 22 bases between them. The germline gives CDR1 MNHEY, CDR2 SMNVEV (reference sequence). The CDR3 is made up of 18 amino acids. CDR3 DNA sequence: TGTGCCAGCAGTGGGGGGACGGCCTGCCCCTTTGGCAATCAGCCCCAGCATTTT. This codes for CASSGGTACPFGNQPQHF.

The chain carries TRBV7-2 and TRBJ2-1, with D hard to call. The CDR3 runs to 12 residues. The ends were cut back, 1 base at V and 8 bases at J, with 6 bases in the middle. Germline loops: CDR1 SGHTA, CDR2 FQGNSA. CDR3 sequence (DNA): TGTGCCAGCAGCTTAGATTGGCATGAGCAGTTCTTC. This encodes CASSLDWHEQFF.

This clonotype occurred a few times. The chain combines TRBV6-6 with TRBJ1-6; D might be TRBD1 (6 bases). Germline CDR1 is MNHNY and CDR2 is SVGAGI (reference sequence). CDR3 length equals 14 residues. The V gene lost 2 bases and the J gene lost 7 bases, with 9 bases spanning the gap. The CDR3 is CASSYKQGNSPLHF. As DNA, the CDR3 is TGTGCCAGCAGTTACAAACAGGGCAATTCACCCCTCCACTTT.

The chain links TRBV29-1 to TRBJ2-5, with D possibly TRBD2 on 5 matching bases. Between the trimmed V and J ends, which lost 4 bases and 4 bases, there was a span of 13 bases. The CDR3 is 13 residues long. From germline, CDR1 is SQVTM and CDR2 ANQGSEA. CDR3: CSVGIMAGETQYF. The CDR3 bases are TGCAGCGTTGGAATCATGGCGGGAGAGACCCAGTACTTC.

J is TRBJ2-1 and V is TRBV4-3; tentatively, D is TRBD2 (6 bases). The V and J ends lost 0 bases and 11 bases respectively, with 20 bases between them. This CDR3 is built from 16 residues. Germline-derived CDR1 and CDR2 are LGHNA and YSLEER. The CDR3 DNA is TGCGCCAGCAGCCAAGATGCACGGGGGAGGACCGGTAAGCAGTTCTTC. Translating gives CASSQDARGRTGKQFF.

This clonotype was seen a handful of times. The J gene is TRBJ2-2, the V gene TRBV7-2; 12 bases are a match to TRBD2. This CDR3 comprises 17 residues. Germline assignment: CDR1 SGHTA and CDR2 FQGNSA. V dropped 0 bases and J dropped 6; count of bases not matched to a gene: 5. CDR3: CASSLARTSGIPGELFF. The CDR3 DNA reads TGTGCCAGCAGCTTAGCTAGGACTAGCGGGATCCCCGGGGAGCTGTTTTTT.

The chain employs TRBV12-3 or TRBV12-4 and TRBJ2-7; 12 bases align to TRBD1. The CDR3 is 14 residues long. V trimming: 6 bases; J trimming: 6 bases; junction bases outside the gene matches: 6. CDR3 sequence reads: CASSGGTGGFEQYF. DNA of the CDR3: TGTGCCAGCAGCGGGGGGACAGGGGGCTTCGAGCAGTACTTC.

This clonotype was picked up a small number of times. This sequence joins TRBV29-1 and TRBJ1-1, with 7 bases fitting TRBD1. There are 12 residues in the CDR3. The germline V gene encodes CDR1 SQVTM and CDR2 ANQGSEA. The CDR3 spells CSIMTGPTEAFF. CDR3 bases: TGCAGTATTATGACAGGGCCCACTGAAGCTTTCTTT.

The rearrangement links TRBV10-3 to TRBJ2-5; D may be TRBD2 (6 bases). CDR3 length: 19 residues. Germline lookup yields CDR1 ENHRY and CDR2 SYGVKD. The ends were cut back, 2 bases at V and 6 bases at J, with 28 bases in the middle. CDR3 sequence reads: CAISEPRAHRGSGGKTQYF. In nucleotides, the CDR3 is TGTGCCATCAGTGAGCCGCGAGCCCATCGGGGCTCCGGAGGGAAGACCCAGTACTTC.

This clonotype has just a few counts. V is TRBV12-3 or TRBV12-4 and J is TRBJ2-4, with unresolved D. The CDR3 spans 14 residues. V was pared by 7 bases and J by 2 bases, with 12 bases between. Here the CDR3 DNA reads TGTGCCAGCACCCCCCCGGCGACCAAAAACATTCAGTACTTC. Amino acids: CASTPPATKNIQYF.

Only one count was recorded for this clonotype. The rearrangement links TRBV5-1 to TRBJ2-3, with D unresolved. V was pared by 5 bases and J by 4 bases, with 11 bases between. CDR3 size: 13 residues. Germline CDR1 reads SGHRS; CDR2 reads YFSETQ. CDR3 protein: CASRDPTADTQYF. The DNA for the CDR3 is TGCGCCAGCAGAGACCCGACGGCAGATACGCAGTATTTT.

The chain uses TRBV6-2 or TRBV6-3 and TRBJ2-7; the D is unclear. The CDR3 contains 12 residues. The V end lost 5 bases, the J end lost 7 bases, and 12 bases lay between the germline ends. The germline V gene encodes CDR1 MNHEY and CDR2 SVGEGT. The CDR3 is CASSVFGREQYV. DNA for the CDR3: TGTGCCAGCAGTGTGTTCGGTCGTGAGCAGTACGTC.

This clonotype was observed a few times. The rearrangement joins TRBV12-3 or TRBV12-4 to TRBJ1-2; D ambiguous. The germline V and J ends were trimmed by 0 bases and 12 bases, with 23 bases remaining between them. The CDR3 contains 16 residues. The chain's CDR3 is CASSLAPAPQEDRHTF. DNA for the CDR3: TGTGCCAGCAGTTTAGCACCGGCCCCCCAAGAGGATCGCCACACCTTC.